The entry below describes one T cell receptor beta chain. The germline gives CDR1 SGHRS, CDR2 YFSETQ. The CDR3 has 19 residues. With 4 bases clipped from V and 1 base from J, the junction kept 14 bases outside the gene matches. The data derive from a study of glioma-infiltrating T cells after dendritic cell vaccination. Looking at the study overall: Glioblastoma patients came from Phase I and II dendritic cell vaccination trials.

The PCR used 60 V beta and 13 J beta primers. Measured with immunoSEQ multiplex PCR; TCRdb has only the in-frame clones, and not every one. The data show tens of thousands of clones, roughly 80% seen once. This TCR was sampled from a human donor with glioblastoma. The sample in question was blood, obtained before dendritic cell vaccination. This chain connects TRBV5-1 to TRBJ2-3, with 11 bases lining up with TRBD2. This chain's CDR3 is CASSRRGASGGTRTDTQYF. In DNA form, the CDR3 reads TGCGCCAGCAGCCGTCGGGGGGCTAGCGGGGGGACTCGCACAGATACGCAGTATTTT.